This T cell receptor (beta chain) emerged from a study of blood T cell repertoires in COVID-19. Study overall: Sites in the United States, Italy and Spain provided acute and convalescent COVID-19 samples. PBMCs, B-cell-depleted T cells, or T cells provided the cDNA or gDNA that made up the material.

This clone occurred once. The CDR3 runs to 12 residues. Trimming removed 8 bases at V and 8 bases at J, with 15 bases between. CDR1 is MDHEN and CDR2 is SYDVKM in the germline V gene. Per the original data handling: Cell counts per sample came from amplifying reference gene primers. Assay used: immunoSEQ multiplex PCR; TCRdb lists only in-frame clones, some missing. V and J calls and clone size are given by that table; D and trimming were obtained from the DNA. The table records tens of thousands of clones, about nine tenths of them present only once. The sequenced material came from peripheral blood. The sequence derives from a woman in her forties or fifties with active or convalescent COVID-19. V and J are TRBV28 and TRBJ1-2; D remains ambiguous. CDR3 amino acids: CASSQGRGGYTF. The CDR3 nucleotides are TGTGCCAGCTCGCAAGGGCGCGGGGGCTACACCTTC.